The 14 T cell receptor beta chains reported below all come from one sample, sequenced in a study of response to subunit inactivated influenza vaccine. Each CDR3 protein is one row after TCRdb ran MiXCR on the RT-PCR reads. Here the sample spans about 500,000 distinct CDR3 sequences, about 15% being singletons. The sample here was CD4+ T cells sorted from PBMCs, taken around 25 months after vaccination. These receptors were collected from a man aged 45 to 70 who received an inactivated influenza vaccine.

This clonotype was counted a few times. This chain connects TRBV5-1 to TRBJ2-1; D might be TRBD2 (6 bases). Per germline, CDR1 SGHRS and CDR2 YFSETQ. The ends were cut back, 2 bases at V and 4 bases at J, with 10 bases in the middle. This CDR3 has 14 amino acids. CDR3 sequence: CASSFDGGYNEQFF. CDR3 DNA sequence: TGCGCCAGCAGCTTCGACGGGGGATACAATGAGCAGTTCTTC.

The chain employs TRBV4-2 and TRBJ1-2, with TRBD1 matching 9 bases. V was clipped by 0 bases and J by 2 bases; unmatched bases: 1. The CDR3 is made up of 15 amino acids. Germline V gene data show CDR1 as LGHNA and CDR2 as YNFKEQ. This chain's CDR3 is CASSQDGTGNYGYTF. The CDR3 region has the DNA TGTGCCAGCAGCCAAGATGGGACAGGGAACTATGGCTACACCTTC.

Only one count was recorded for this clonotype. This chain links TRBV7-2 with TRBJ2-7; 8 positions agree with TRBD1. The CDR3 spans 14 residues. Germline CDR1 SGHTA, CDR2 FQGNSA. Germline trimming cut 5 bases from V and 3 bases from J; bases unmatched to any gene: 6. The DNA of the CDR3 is TGTGCCAGCAGCAAAGGGACAGGTTACTACGAGCAGTACTTC. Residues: CASSKGTGYYEQYF.

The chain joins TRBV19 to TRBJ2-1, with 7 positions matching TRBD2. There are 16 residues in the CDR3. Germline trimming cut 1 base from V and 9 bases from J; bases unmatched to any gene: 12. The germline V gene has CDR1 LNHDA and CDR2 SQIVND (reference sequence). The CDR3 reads CASSIAASGDYFEQFF. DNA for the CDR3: TGTGCCAGTAGTATAGCCGCCAGCGGGGACTATTTTGAGCAGTTCTTC.

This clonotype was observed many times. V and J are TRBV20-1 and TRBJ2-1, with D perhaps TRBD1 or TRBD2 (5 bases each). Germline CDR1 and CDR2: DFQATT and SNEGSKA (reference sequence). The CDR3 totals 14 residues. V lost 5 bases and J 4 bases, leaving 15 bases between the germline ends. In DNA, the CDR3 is TGCAGTGCTGGCCGGGACCCAGTTTACAATGAGCAGTTCTTC. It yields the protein CSAGRDPVYNEQFF.

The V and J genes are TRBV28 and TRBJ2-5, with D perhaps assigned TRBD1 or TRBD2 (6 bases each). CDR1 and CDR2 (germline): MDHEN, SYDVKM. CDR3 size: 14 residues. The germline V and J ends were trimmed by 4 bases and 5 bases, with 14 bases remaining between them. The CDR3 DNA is TGTGCCAGCAGTTGGGGGGCGCGTCTGGAGACCCAGTACTTC. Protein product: CASSWGARLETQYF.

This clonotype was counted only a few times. In DNA, the CDR3 is TGTGCCAGCAGCCAACAGGGGGGCCCGACCGGGGAGCTGTTTTTT. Protein product: CASSQQGGPTGELFF. The chain uses TRBV3-1 and TRBJ2-2; TRBD1 is a possible D gene (7 bases). Looked up from germline, CDR1 is LGHDT and CDR2 is YNNKEL (reference sequence). The CDR3 consists of 15 residues. V gave up 2 bases and J gave up 5 bases, with 12 bases separating them.

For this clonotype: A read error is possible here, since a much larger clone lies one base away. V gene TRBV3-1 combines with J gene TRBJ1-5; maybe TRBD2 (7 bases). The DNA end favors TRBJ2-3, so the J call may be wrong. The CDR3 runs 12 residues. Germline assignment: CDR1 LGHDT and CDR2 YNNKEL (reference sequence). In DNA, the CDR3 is TGTGCCAGCAGCCAAGGGGGGGGGCCCCAGTATTTT. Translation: CASSQGGGPQYF.

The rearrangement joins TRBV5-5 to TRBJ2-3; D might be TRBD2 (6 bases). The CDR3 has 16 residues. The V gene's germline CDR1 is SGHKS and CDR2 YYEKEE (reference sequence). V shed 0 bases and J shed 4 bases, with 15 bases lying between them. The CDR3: CASSLGFGGAPDTQYF. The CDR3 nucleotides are TGTGCCAGCAGCTTGGGTTTCGGCGGGGCCCCAGATACGCAGTATTTT.

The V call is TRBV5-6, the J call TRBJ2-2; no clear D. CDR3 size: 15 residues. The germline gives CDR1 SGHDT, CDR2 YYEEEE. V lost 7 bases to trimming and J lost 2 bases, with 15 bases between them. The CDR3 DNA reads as TGTGCCAGCTACCTTGGGCCGGACAACACCGGGGAGCTGTTTTTT. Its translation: CASYLGPDNTGELFF.

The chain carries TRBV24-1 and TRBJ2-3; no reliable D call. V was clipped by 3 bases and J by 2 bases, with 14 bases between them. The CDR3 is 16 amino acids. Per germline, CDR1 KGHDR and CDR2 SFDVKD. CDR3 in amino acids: CATSDPKMGHTDTQYF. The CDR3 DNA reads TGTGCCACCAGTGATCCCAAGATGGGCCACACAGATACGCAGTATTTT.

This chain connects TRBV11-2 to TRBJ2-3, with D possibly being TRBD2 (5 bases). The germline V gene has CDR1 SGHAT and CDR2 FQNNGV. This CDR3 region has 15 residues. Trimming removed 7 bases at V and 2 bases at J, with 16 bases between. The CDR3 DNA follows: TGTGCCAGCAAGACCCCGGGATTCCTCACAGATACGCAGTATTTT. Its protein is CASKTPGFLTDTQYF.

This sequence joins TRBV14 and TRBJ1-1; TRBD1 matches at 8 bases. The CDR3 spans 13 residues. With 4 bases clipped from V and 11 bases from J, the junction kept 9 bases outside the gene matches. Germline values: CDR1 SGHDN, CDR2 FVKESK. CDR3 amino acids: CASSRGQGLTAFF. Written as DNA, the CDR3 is TGTGCCAGCAGCCGAGGACAGGGTTTGACGGCTTTCTTT.

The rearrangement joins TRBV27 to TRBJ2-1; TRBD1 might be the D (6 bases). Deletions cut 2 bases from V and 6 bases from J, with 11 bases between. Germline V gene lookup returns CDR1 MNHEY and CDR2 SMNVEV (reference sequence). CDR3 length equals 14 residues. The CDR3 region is CASSLRVQGNEQFF. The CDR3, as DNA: TGTGCCAGCAGTTTACGCGTACAGGGCAATGAGCAGTTCTTC.